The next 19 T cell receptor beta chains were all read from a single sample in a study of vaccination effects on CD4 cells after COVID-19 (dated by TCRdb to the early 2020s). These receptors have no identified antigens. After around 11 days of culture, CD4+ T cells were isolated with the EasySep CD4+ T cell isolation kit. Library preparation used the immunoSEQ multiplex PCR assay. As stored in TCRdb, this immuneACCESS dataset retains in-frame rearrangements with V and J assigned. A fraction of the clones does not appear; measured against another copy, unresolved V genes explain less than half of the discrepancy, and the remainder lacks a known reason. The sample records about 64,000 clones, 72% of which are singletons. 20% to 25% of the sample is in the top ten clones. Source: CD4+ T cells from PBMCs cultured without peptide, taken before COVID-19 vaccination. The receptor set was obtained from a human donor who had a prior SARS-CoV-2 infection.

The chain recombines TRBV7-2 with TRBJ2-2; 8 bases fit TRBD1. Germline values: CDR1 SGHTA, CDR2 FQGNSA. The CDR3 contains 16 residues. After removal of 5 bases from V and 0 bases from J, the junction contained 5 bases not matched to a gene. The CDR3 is CASSVTGDPNTGELFF. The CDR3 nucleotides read TGTGCCAGCAGCGTGACAGGGGACCCGAACACCGGGGAGCTGTTTTTT.

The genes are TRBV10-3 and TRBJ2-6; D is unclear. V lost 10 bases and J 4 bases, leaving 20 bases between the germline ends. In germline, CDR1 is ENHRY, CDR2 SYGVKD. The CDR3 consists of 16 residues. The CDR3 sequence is CATRRGETRGANVLTF. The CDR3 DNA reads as TGTGCCACCAGACGTGGCGAGACGAGGGGGGCCAACGTCCTGACTTTC.

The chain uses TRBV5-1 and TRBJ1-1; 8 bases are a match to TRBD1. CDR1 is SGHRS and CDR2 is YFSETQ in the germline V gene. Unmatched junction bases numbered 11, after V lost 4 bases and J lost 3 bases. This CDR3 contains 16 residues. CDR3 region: CASSRQGTRLDTEAFF. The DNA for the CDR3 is TGCGCCAGCAGCCGACAGGGGACGAGACTAGACACTGAAGCTTTCTTT.

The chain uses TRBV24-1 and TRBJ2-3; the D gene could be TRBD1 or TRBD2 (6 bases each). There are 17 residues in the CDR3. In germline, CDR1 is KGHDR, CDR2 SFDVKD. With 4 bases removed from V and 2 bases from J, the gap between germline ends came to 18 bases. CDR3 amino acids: CATSDPRTGASTDTQYF. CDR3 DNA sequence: TGTGCCACCAGTGACCCCCGAACGGGGGCCTCCACAGATACGCAGTATTTT.

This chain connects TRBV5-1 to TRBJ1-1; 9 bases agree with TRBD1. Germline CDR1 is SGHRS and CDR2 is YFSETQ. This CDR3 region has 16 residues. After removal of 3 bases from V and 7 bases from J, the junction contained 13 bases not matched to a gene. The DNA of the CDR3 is TGCGCCAGCAGCTCGGACAGGGGCCCTCCCAAGAGTGAAGCTTTCTTT. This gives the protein CASSSDRGPPKSEAFF.

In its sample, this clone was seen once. This chain's CDR3 is CAWSMSTAAEPQHF. The CDR3 nucleotides read TGTGCCTGGAGTATGTCGACGGCGGCGGAGCCCCAGCATTTT. The rearrangement joins TRBV30 to TRBJ1-5; D gene ambiguous. The germline gives CDR1 GTSNPN, CDR2 SVGIG (reference sequence). V lost 2 bases and J lost 8, with 16 bases in between. This CDR3 contains 14 residues.

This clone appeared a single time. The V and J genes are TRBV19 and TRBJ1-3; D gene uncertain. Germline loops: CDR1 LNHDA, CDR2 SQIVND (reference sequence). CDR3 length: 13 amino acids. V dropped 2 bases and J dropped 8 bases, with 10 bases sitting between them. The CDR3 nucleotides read TGTGCCAGTAGTATAACAGAAAGGGACACCATATATTTT. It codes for CASSITERDTIYF.

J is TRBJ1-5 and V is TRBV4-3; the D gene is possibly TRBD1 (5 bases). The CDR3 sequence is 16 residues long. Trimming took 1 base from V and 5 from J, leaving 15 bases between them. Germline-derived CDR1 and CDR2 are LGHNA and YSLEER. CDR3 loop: CASSQVAGDSDQPQHF. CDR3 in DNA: TGCGCCAGCAGCCAAGTTGCTGGGGACTCCGATCAGCCCCAGCATTTT.

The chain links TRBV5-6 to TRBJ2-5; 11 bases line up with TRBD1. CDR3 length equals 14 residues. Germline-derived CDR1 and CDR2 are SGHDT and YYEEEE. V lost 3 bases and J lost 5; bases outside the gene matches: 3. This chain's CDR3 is CASSSGQGAETQYF. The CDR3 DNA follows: TGTGCCAGCAGCTCCGGACAGGGGGCTGAGACCCAGTACTTC.

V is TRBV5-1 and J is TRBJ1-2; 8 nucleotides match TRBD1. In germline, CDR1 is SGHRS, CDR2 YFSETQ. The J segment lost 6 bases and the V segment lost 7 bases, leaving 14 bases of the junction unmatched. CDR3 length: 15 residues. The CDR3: CASSPTPGGADGYTF. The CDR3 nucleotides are TGCGCCAGCTCCCCGACACCAGGGGGCGCGGATGGCTACACCTTC.

The CDR3 bases are TGTGCCAGCAGTCCCAGGTTGAACACTGAAGCTTTCTTT. This encodes CASSPRLNTEAFF. V gene TRBV12-3 or TRBV12-4 combines with J gene TRBJ1-1, with D unclear. The germline V and J ends were trimmed by 5 bases and 0 bases, with 7 bases remaining between them. The CDR3 runs 13 residues.

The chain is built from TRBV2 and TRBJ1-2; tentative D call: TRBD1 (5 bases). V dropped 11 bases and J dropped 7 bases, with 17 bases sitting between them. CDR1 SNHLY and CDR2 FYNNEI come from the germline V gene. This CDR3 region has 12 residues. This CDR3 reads CAGGSQGRGYTF. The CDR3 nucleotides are TGTGCCGGGGGGTCCCAAGGACGTGGCTACACCTTC.

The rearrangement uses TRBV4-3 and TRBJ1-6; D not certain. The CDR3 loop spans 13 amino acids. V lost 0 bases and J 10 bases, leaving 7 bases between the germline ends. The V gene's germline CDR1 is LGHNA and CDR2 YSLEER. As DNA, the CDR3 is TGCGCCAGCAGCCAAGACCGGGAATCACCCCTCCACTTT. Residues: CASSQDRESPLHF.

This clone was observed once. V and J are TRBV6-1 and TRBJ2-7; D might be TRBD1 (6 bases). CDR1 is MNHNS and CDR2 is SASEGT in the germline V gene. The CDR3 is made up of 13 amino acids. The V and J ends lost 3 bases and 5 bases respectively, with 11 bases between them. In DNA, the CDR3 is TGTGCCAGCAGTGACAGGGGAATCGACGAGCAGTACTTC. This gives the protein CASSDRGIDEQYF.

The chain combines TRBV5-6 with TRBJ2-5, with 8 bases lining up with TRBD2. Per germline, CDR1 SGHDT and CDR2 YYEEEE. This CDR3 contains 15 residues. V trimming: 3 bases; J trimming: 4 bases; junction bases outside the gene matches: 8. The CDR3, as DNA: TGTGCCAGCAGCTATGGGGGACGGGGGGGAGAGACCCAGTACTTC. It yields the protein CASSYGGRGGETQYF.

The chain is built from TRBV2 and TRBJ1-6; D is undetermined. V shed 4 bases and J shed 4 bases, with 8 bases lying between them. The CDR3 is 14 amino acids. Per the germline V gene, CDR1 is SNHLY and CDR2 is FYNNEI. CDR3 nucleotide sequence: TGTGCCAGCAGTGGGGAACGTTATAATTCACCCCTCCACTTT. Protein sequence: CASSGERYNSPLHF.

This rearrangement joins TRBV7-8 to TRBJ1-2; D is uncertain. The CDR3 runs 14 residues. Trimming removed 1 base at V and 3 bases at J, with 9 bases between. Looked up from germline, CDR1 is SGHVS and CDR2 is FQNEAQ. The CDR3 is CASSLDPEYYGYTF. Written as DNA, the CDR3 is TGTGCCAGCAGCTTAGATCCAGAATACTATGGCTACACCTTC.

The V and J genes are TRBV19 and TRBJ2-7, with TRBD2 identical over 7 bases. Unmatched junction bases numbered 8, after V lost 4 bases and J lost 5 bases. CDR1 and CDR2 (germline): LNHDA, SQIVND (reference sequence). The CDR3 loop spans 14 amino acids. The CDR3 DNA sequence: TGTGCCAGTAGTAGGTCGAGCGGGAACCACGAGCAGTACTTC. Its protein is CASSRSSGNHEQYF.

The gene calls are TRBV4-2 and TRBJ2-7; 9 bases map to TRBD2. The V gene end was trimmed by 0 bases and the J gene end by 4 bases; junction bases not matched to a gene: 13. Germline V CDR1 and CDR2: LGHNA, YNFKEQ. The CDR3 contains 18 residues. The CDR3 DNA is TGTGCCAGCAGCCAAGATGTCGCGGGAGGGGTCCGGGGGTACGAGCAGTACTTC. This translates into CASSQDVAGGVRGYEQYF.